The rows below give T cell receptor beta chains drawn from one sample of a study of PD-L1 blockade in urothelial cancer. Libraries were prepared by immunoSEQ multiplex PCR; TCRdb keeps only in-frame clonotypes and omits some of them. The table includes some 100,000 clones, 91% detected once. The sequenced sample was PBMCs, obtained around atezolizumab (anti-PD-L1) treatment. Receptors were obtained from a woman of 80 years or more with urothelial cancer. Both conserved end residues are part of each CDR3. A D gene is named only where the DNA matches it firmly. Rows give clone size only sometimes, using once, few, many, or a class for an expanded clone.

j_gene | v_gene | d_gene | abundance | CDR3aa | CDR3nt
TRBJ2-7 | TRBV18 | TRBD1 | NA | CASSLGTGGIYEQYF | TGTGCCAGCTCACTAGGGACAGGGGGAATCTACGAGCAGTACTTC
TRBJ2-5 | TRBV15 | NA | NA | CATSRDPGTQETQYF | TGTGCCACCAGCAGAGATCCGGGTACCCAAGAGACCCAGTACTTC
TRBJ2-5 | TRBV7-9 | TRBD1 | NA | CASSYFDRGQETQYF | TGTGCCAGCAGCTATTTCGACAGGGGCCAAGAGACCCAGTACTTC
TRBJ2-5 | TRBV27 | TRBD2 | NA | CASSLSWLAGGQETQYF | TGTGCCAGCAGTTTATCGTGGTTAGCGGGGGGCCAAGAGACCCAGTACTTC
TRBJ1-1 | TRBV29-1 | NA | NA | CSAFRDMNTEAFF | TGCAGCGCCTTCCGGGACATGAACACTGAAGCTTTCTTT
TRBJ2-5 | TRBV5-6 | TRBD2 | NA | CASSPGLAGAFETQYF | TGTGCCAGCAGCCCGGGACTAGCGGGAGCATTTGAGACCCAGTACTTC
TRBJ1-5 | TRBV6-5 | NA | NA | CASSYRADSYQPQHF | TGTGCCAGCAGCTACCGAGCGGACAGCTATCAGCCCCAGCATTTT
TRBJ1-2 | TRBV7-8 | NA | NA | CASSLLDRSSGYTF | TGTGCCAGCAGCCTGCTCGACAGGTCGAGTGGCTACACCTTC
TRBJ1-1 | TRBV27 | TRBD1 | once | CASSLSNRGTEAFF | TGTGCCAGCAGTTTGTCCAACAGGGGAACTGAAGCTTTCTTT
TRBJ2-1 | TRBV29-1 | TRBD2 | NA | CSVKTSGRGEQFF | TGCAGCGTTAAGACTAGCGGGAGGGGTGAGCAGTTCTTC
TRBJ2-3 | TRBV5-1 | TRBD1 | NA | CASSDGQGAADTQYF | TGCGCCAGCAGCGATGGACAGGGGGCCGCAGATACGCAGTATTTT
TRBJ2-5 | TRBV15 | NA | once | CATSRDPGEETQYF | TGTGCCACCAGCAGAGATCCGGGGGAAGAGACCCAGTACTTC
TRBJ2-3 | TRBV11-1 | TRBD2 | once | CASSLGGSGSTDTQYF | TGTGCCAGCAGCTTAGGTGGTAGCGGGAGCACAGATACGCAGTATTTT
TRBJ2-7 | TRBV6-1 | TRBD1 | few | CALSGTGLHEQYF | TGTGCCCTCTCCGGGACAGGGCTTCACGAGCAGTACTTC
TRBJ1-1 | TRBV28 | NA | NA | CASSLSRDQNTEAFF | TGTGCCAGCAGTCTATCCCGGGATCAGAACACTGAAGCTTTCTTT
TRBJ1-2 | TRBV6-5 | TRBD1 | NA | CASSWTGGDYGYTF | TGTGCCAGCAGTTGGACAGGGGGCGACTATGGCTACACCTTC
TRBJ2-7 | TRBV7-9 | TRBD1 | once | CASSAQGPWREQYF | TGTGCCAGCAGCGCACAGGGGCCGTGGAGGGAGCAGTACTTC
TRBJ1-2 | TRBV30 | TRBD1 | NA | CAWSGPGTGNYGYTF | TGTGCCTGGAGTGGTCCCGGGACAGGGAACTATGGCTACACCTTC
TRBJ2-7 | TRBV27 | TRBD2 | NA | CASSLFVAGGPRGEQYF | TGTGCCAGCAGTTTATTCGTAGCGGGAGGGCCCCGCGGCGAGCAGTACTTC
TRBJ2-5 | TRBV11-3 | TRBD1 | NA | CASSSATRGLPVETQYF | TGTGCCAGCAGCTCTGCCACCAGGGGGCTGCCGGTGGAGACCCAGTACTTC
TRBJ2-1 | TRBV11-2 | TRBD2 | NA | CASSSRTSGRVDEQFF | TGTGCCAGCAGCTCCAGGACTAGCGGGAGGGTCGATGAGCAGTTCTTC
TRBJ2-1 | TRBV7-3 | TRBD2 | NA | CASSLPGRGSYNEQFF | TGTGCCAGCAGCTTACCCGGGAGGGGTTCCTACAATGAGCAGTTCTTC
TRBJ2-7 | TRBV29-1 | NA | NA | CSVGTGEREQYF | TGCAGCGTTGGCACAGGCGAACGCGAGCAGTACTTC
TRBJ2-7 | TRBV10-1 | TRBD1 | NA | CASSERGTGTYEQYF | TGCGCCAGCAGTGAGAGGGGGACAGGGACCTACGAGCAGTACTTC
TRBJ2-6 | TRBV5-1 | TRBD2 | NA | CASSSGLAGGFGANVLTF | TGCGCCAGCAGCTCCGGACTAGCGGGAGGTTTTGGGGCCAACGTCCTGACTTTC
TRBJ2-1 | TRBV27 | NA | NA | CASSTIGAFDEQFF | TGTGCCAGCAGTACAATAGGAGCTTTCGATGAGCAGTTCTTC
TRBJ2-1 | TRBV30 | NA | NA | CAWSYKRAEQFF | TGTGCCTGGAGTTATAAGCGGGCGGAGCAGTTCTTC
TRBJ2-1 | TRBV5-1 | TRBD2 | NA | CASRAGTSGSLGQFF | TGCGCCAGCAGGGCCGGGACTAGCGGGAGCCTCGGGCAGTTCTTC
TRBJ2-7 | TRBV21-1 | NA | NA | CASSTYPGLAGEETSSYEQYF | TGTGCCAGCAGCACCTACCCGGGACTAGCGGGAGAGGAGACAAGCTCCTACGAGCAGTACTTC
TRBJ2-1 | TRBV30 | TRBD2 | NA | CAWSATSGNNEQFF | TGTGCCTGGAGTGCAACTAGCGGCAACAATGAGCAGTTCTTC